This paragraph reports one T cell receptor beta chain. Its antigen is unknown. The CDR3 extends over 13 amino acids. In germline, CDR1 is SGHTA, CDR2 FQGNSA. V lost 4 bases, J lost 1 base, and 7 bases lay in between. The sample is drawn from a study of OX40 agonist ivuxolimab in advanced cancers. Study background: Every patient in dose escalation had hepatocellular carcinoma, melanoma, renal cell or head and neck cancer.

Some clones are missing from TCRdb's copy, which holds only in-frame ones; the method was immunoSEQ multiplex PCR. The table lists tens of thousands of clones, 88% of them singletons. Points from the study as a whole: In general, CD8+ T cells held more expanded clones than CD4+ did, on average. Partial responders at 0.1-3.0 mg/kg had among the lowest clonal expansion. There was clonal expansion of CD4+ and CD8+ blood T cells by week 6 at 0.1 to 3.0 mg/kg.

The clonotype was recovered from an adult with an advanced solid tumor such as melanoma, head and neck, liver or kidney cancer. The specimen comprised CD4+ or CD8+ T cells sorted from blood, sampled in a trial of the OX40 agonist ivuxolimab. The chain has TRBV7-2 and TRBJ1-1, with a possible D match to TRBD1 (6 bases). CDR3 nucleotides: TGTGCCAGCAGCTCACAGGGGAACACTGAAGCTTTCTTT. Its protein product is CASSSQGNTEAFF.